This TCR beta chain was sequenced during a study of blood T cells in healthy people across ages. This clonotype was found a few times. A J-beta primer mix and a sample-barcoded 5' primer were used in a second PCR of about 7 to 12 cycles. TCRdb itself ran the 5' RACE reads through MiXCR, one entry per CDR3 protein. The sample has roughly 500,000 distinct CDR3 sequences, roughly 29% seen once; the top ten hold about a fifth. V trimming: 4 bases; J trimming: 9 bases; junction bases outside the gene matches: 11. Germline values: CDR1 KGHDR, CDR2 SFDVKD. The CDR3 runs to 16 residues. This sequence was found in a woman in her 70s in good health. Sequencing was carried out using blood. The chain has TRBV24-1 and TRBJ2-1, with 10 positions matching TRBD2. CDR3 protein: CATSEVRAGGQGEQFF. The CDR3 DNA is TGTGCCACCAGTGAGGTACGAGCGGGGGGGCAGGGTGAGCAGTTCTTC.